These T cell receptor beta chains were read from a single sample in a study of blood T cell repertoires in COVID-19. The assay was immunoSEQ multiplex PCR, and TCRdb's table has in-frame clones only and misses some. The sample includes about 180,000 clones, around 79% of them seen just once. The sequenced material came from peripheral blood. The receptors originated from a woman in her 70s with acute or convalescent COVID-19. CDR3s include the opening cysteine and the closing phenylalanine or tryptophan. Each record gives: J gene, clone size, CDR3 length, V gene, D gene, CDR3 protein, CDR3 DNA. A D gene is named only where the DNA matches it firmly. Not every row has a clone size; where given, it reads once, few, many or a size class.

TRBJ1-2 | . | 19 | TRBV19 | . | CASSSDSTTGTMGSYGYTF | TGTGCCAGTAGCAGCGACTCCACCACCGGAACTATGGGGAGCTATGGCTACACCTTC
TRBJ1-4 | . | 14 | TRBV6-1 | . | CASSEQGFSEKLFF | TGTGCCAGCAGTGAACAGGGATTCTCTGAAAAACTGTTTTTT
TRBJ2-7 | once | 13 | TRBV5-1 | TRBD1 | CASSGGQALEQYF | TGCGCCAGCAGCGGGGGACAGGCCCTCGAGCAGTACTTC
TRBJ2-1 | few | 16 | TRBV5-1 | TRBD2 | CASSLATSAKGNEQFF | TGCGCCAGCAGCTTGGCGACTAGCGCCAAGGGGAATGAGCAGTTCTTC
TRBJ2-2 | . | 14 | TRBV28 | . | CASSRFRGTGELFF | TGTGCCAGCAGCCGCTTCAGGGGTACCGGGGAGCTGTTTTTT
TRBJ1-4 | . | 15 | TRBV27 | . | CASKITRVTNEKLFF | TGTGCCAGCAAGATTACCAGGGTAACTAATGAAAAACTGTTTTTT
TRBJ1-5 | . | 15 | TRBV3-1/TRBV3-2 | . | CASSLGVRGNQPQHF | TGTGCCAGCAGCCTGGGAGTTAGGGGCAATCAGCCCCAGCATTTT
TRBJ2-5 | . | 18 | TRBV21-1 | . | CASSQQPLLAGVGETQYF | TGTGCCAGCAGCCAACAACCTCTACTAGCGGGAGTAGGAGAGACCCAGTACTTC
TRBJ2-7 | . | 13 | TRBV18 | . | CASSPRNLGKQYF | TGTGCCAGCTCACCGAGAAATCTCGGGAAGCAGTACTTC
TRBJ2-1 | . | 15 | TRBV19 | TRBD2 | CASHRTSGSYNEQFF | TGTGCCAGTCACCGGACTAGCGGGAGCTACAATGAGCAGTTCTTC
TRBJ2-1 | . | 19 | TRBV5-1 | TRBD2 | CASSLAGGRASGSYNEQFF | TGCGCCAGCAGCTTGGCCGGGGGAAGGGCTAGCGGGTCCTACAATGAGCAGTTCTTC
TRBJ1-6 | . | 12 | TRBV30 | . | CASARGDSPLHF | TGTGCCTCCGCCAGGGGCGATTCACCCCTCCACTTT
TRBJ2-2 | . | 16 | TRBV27 | TRBD2 | CASTPRAGEGTGELFF | TGTGCCAGCACCCCCCGGGCGGGAGAGGGCACCGGGGAGCTGTTTTTT
TRBJ1-1 | . | 13 | TRBV18 | . | CASSARENTEAFF | TGTGCCAGCTCAGCCCGGGAGAACACTGAAGCTTTCTTT
TRBJ2-1 | few | 15 | TRBV5-1 | TRBD2 | CASSGLAGADNEQFF | TGCGCCAGCAGCGGATTAGCGGGAGCGGACAATGAGCAGTTCTTC
TRBJ2-1 | once | 15 | TRBV2 | TRBD1 | CATNDRDRGADEQFF | TGTGCCACCAACGACCGGGACAGGGGAGCAGATGAGCAGTTCTTC
TRBJ2-5 | . | 15 | TRBV19 | TRBD2 | CASSAKGLAGETQYF | TGTGCCAGTAGTGCAAAGGGACTAGCGGGAGAGACCCAGTACTTC
TRBJ1-1 | . | 15 | TRBV5-1 | . | CASSLEELSGTEAFF | TGCGCCAGCAGCTTGGAGGAGCTTTCGGGAACTGAAGCTTTCTTT
TRBJ2-3 | once | 17 | TRBV7-9 | TRBD1 | CASSPARGQGVTDTQYF | TGTGCCAGCAGCCCCGCTCGGGGACAGGGAGTCACAGATACGCAGTATTTT
TRBJ1-2 | . | 11 | TRBV30 | TRBD1 | CAWSNRTGSAF | TGTGCCTGGAGTAACCGGACAGGGAGCGCCTTC
TRBJ2-3 | . | 16 | TRBV19 | TRBD2 | CASTHRGSGSTDTQYF | TGTGCCAGTACTCACCGGGGTAGCGGGAGCACAGATACGCAGTATTTT
TRBJ2-7 | once | 15 | TRBV5-1 | TRBD1 | CASSLAGTGVNEQYF | TGCGCCAGCAGCTTGGCCGGGACAGGGGTTAACGAGCAGTACTTC
TRBJ2-7 | . | 16 | TRBV19 | TRBD2 | CASSIGLAGGSDEQYF | TGTGCCAGTAGTATAGGACTAGCGGGAGGGTCCGACGAGCAGTACTTC
TRBJ2-2 | . | 14 | TRBV5-1 | . | CATRETLSTGELFF | TGCGCCACCCGAGAGACTCTATCCACCGGGGAGCTGTTTTTT
TRBJ1-5 | . | 14 | TRBV19 | TRBD1 | CASSIATGVEPQHF | TGTGCCAGTAGTATTGCAACAGGGGTCGAGCCCCAGCATTTT
TRBJ2-5 | . | 13 | TRBV29-1 | . | CSVEANRKETQYF | TGCAGCGTTGAAGCGAACAGAAAAGAGACCCAGTACTTC
TRBJ2-1 | . | 16 | TRBV5-5 | . | CASSLEGTLALYEQFF | TGTGCCAGCAGCTTAGAGGGGACACTAGCGTTATATGAGCAGTTCTTC
TRBJ1-6 | . | 15 | TRBV7-8 | TRBD1 | CASSFTGTGEEPLHF | TGTGCCAGCAGCTTTACCGGGACAGGGGAAGAACCCCTCCACTTT
TRBJ2-3 | . | 16 | TRBV19 | . | CASSTLTGPVGDTQYF | TGTGCCAGTAGTACCCTTACAGGGCCGGTGGGAGATACGCAGTATTTT
TRBJ2-7 | . | 14 | TRBV5-1 | TRBD2 | CASSRTSGSYEQYF | TGCGCCAGCAGCCGGACTAGCGGCTCCTACGAGCAGTACTTC
TRBJ1-3 | once | 15 | TRBV6-5 | . | CASREDSSSGNTIYF | TGTGCCAGCAGAGAGGACAGTAGCTCTGGAAACACCATATATTTT
TRBJ2-6 | . | 14 | TRBV7-2 | . | CASSFSSGANVLTF | TGTGCCAGCAGCTTCAGCTCTGGGGCCAACGTCCTGACTTTC
TRBJ1-1 | once | 14 | TRBV10-3 | TRBD1 | CAIRGIGTGDQAFF | TGTGCCATCAGAGGCATCGGGACAGGGGATCAGGCTTTCTTT
TRBJ2-5 | once | 13 | TRBV12-3/TRBV12-4 | TRBD1 | CASSMGQKETQYF | TGTGCCAGCAGTATGGGACAGAAAGAGACCCAGTACTTC
TRBJ1-5 | . | 14 | TRBV30 | TRBD1 | CAWSETTGGSPQHF | TGTGCCTGGAGTGAAACGACAGGGGGAAGTCCCCAGCATTTT
TRBJ2-1 | once | 18 | TRBV15 | TRBD2 | CATSSLGGREGLYNEQFF | TGTGCCACCAGCAGTCTGGGTGGCCGGGAGGGCCTCTACAATGAGCAGTTCTTC
TRBJ2-3 | . | 15 | TRBV30 | . | CASGPGGRGTDTQYF | TGTGCCTCCGGGCCGGGTGGGAGAGGCACAGATACGCAGTATTTT
TRBJ2-1 | . | 13 | TRBV28 | . | CASTQPGGNEQFF | TGTGCCAGCACCCAGCCCGGGGGAAATGAGCAGTTCTTC
TRBJ2-7 | . | 15 | TRBV5-1 | TRBD2 | CASSLERLAGDEQYF | TGCGCCAGCAGCTTGGAGAGACTAGCGGGAGACGAGCAGTACTTC
TRBJ1-6 | . | 15 | TRBV9 | . | CAIVGRQPYNSPLHF | TGTGCCATCGTCGGGAGACAGCCATATAATTCACCCCTCCACTTT
TRBJ2-5 | . | 15 | TRBV18 | . | CASSIRGGDQETQYF | TGTGCCAGCTCCATTAGGGGTGGCGATCAAGAGACCCAGTACTTC
TRBJ2-2 | . | 13 | TRBV5-1 | . | CASSSANTGELFF | TGCGCCAGCAGCTCCGCGAACACCGGGGAGCTGTTTTTT
TRBJ2-1 | . | 15 | TRBV7-8 | TRBD1 | CASSFDRGGRNEQFF | TGTGCCAGCAGCTTCGACAGGGGAGGTAGAAATGAGCAGTTCTTC
TRBJ2-7 | . | 16 | TRBV7-2 | TRBD1 | CASSFTGQGATYEQYF | TGTGCCAGCAGCTTTACGGGACAGGGGGCAACCTACGAGCAGTACTTC
TRBJ2-4 | . | 16 | TRBV19 | TRBD1 | CASSIWRGGAFNIQYF | TGTGCCAGTAGTATCTGGAGAGGGGGCGCTTTCAACATTCAGTACTTC
TRBJ2-1 | . | 15 | TRBV18 | TRBD2 | CASSPPSGRGNEQFF | TGTGCCAGCTCACCCCCCAGCGGGAGGGGCAATGAGCAGTTCTTC
TRBJ2-1 | . | 15 | TRBV5-8 | . | CASIANGRSYNEQFF | TGTGCCAGCATAGCCAACGGGAGATCCTACAATGAGCAGTTCTTC
TRBJ2-2 | . | 12 | TRBV7-9 | TRBD1 | CATQGAFGELFF | TGTGCCACCCAGGGGGCGTTCGGGGAGCTGTTTTTT
TRBJ2-7 | few | 14 | TRBV27 | TRBD2 | CASSFRRELNEQYF | TGTGCCAGCAGTTTTCGGCGGGAGCTCAACGAGCAGTACTTC
TRBJ2-2 | few | 15 | TRBV5-1 | . | CASSATGKNTGELFF | TGCGCCAGCAGCGCTACAGGGAAGAACACCGGGGAGCTGTTTTTT
TRBJ1-5 | . | 13 | TRBV12-3/TRBV12-4 | . | CASSLSTTVSQHF | TGTGCCAGCAGTTTGAGTACGACAGTATCCCAGCATTTT
TRBJ1-5 | . | 18 | TRBV11-3 | . | CASSLVRLASVCRQPQHF | TGTGCCAGCAGCTTAGTCCGCCTAGCCAGTGTGTGTAGACAGCCCCAGCATTTT
TRBJ1-2 | . | 18 | TRBV19 | TRBD1 | CASKHLPGGDGANYGYTF | TGTGCCAGTAAACACCTCCCAGGGGGCGACGGAGCTAACTATGGCTACACCTTC